The next 8 T cell receptor beta chains were all read from a single sample in a study of T cell responses to AZD1222 COVID-19 vaccine. Produced via immunoSEQ multiplex PCR; TCRdb's table is partial and in-frame only. The table shows 95,000 to 100,000 clones, with about nine tenths occurring only once. This sample comprised peripheral blood, obtained on day 0 of AZD1222 vaccination. The receptors were sampled from an adult in good health.

This chain connects TRBV5-1 to TRBJ2-5, with a possible D match to TRBD1 (5 bases). The CDR3 is 14 amino acids. Germline lookup yields CDR1 SGHRS and CDR2 YFSETQ. V was trimmed by 1 base and J by 4 bases, leaving 11 bases between them. The CDR3, as DNA: TGCGCCAGCAGCTTGCTGAACCAGGGAGAGACCCAGTACTTC. Amino acids: CASSLLNQGETQYF.

This clone was counted only a few times. The chain carries TRBV20-1 and TRBJ1-2; D remains ambiguous. Germline V gives CDR1 DFQATT, CDR2 SNEGSKA (reference sequence). Trimming took 0 bases from V and 8 from J, leaving 1 base between them. The CDR3 is made up of 9 amino acids. CDR3 loop: CSAREGYTF. The CDR3 DNA follows: TGCAGTGCTAGAGAGGGCTACACCTTC.

The chain is built from TRBV19 and TRBJ1-5; the D gene is possibly TRBD1 (6 bases). V shed 5 bases and J shed 3 bases, with 14 bases lying between them. This CDR3 is 15 amino acids long. Germline CDR1 LNHDA, CDR2 SQIVND (reference sequence). CDR3 protein: CASSVVPGANQPQHF. The CDR3 DNA is TGTGCCAGTAGTGTCGTCCCGGGGGCCAATCAGCCCCAGCATTTT.

The chain employs TRBV5-1 and TRBJ1-2; D remains ambiguous. Looked up from germline, CDR1 is SGHRS and CDR2 is YFSETQ. V lost 0 bases and J lost 7, with 19 bases in between. The CDR3 spans 16 residues. The CDR3 DNA reads TGCGCCAGCAGCTTGGCTGGCAGAGGTGGAGACATTGGCTACACCTTC. Residues: CASSLAGRGGDIGYTF.

The gene calls are TRBV18 and TRBJ1-2; unclear D gene. Germline CDR1 KGHSH, CDR2 LQKENI. With 3 bases removed from V and 3 bases from J, the gap between germline ends came to 11 bases. The CDR3 contains 14 residues. The chain's CDR3 is CASSPEAADYGYTF. DNA of the CDR3: TGTGCCAGCTCACCGGAGGCAGCGGACTATGGCTACACCTTC.

The gene calls are TRBV27 and TRBJ2-2; D is possibly TRBD2 (5 bases). The CDR3 consists of 14 residues. Per germline, CDR1 MNHEY and CDR2 SMNVEV (reference sequence). With 2 bases removed from V and 4 bases from J, the gap between germline ends came to 8 bases. The CDR3 reads CASSLGGITGELFF. As DNA, the CDR3 is TGTGCCAGCAGTTTAGGAGGAATCACCGGGGAGCTGTTTTTT.

The chain combines TRBV28 with TRBJ2-3; 8 nucleotides match TRBD1. The CDR3 is made up of 15 amino acids. V was pared by 6 bases and J by 4 bases, with 9 bases of the junction left unmatched. Looked up from germline, CDR1 is MDHEN and CDR2 is SYDVKM. This CDR3 reads CASSLPDRGADTQYF. For the CDR3, the DNA is TGTGCCAGCAGCCTCCCAGACAGGGGCGCAGATACGCAGTATTTT.

This chain connects TRBV19 to TRBJ1-5; D remains unclear. The CDR3 spans 13 residues. V lost 5 bases, J lost 4 bases, and 9 bases lay in between. Per the germline V gene, CDR1 is LNHDA and CDR2 is SQIVND (reference sequence). This chain's CDR3 is CASSQFGNQPQHF. CDR3 nucleotides: TGTGCCAGTAGTCAATTTGGAAATCAGCCCCAGCATTTT.